Each of the 21 T cell receptor beta chains below was sequenced from the same sample in a study of T cell responses to AZD1222 COVID-19 vaccine. TCRdb keeps only in-frame clones here, not all; method: immunoSEQ multiplex PCR. The sample yields 120,000 or so clones, approximately 80% seen once. Sequencing was performed on peripheral blood, taken 28 days after the second AZD1222 dose. The receptors come from an adult who received the AZD1222 COVID-19 vaccine.

The chain uses TRBV5-1 and TRBJ2-3, with D unclear. This CDR3 is 13 amino acids long. With 1 base removed from V and 1 base from J, the gap between germline ends came to 4 bases. The germline CDR1 and CDR2 sequences are SGHRS and YFSETQ. The CDR3 loop reads CASSLPRTDTQYF. In DNA, the CDR3 is TGCGCCAGCAGCTTGCCTCGCACAGATACGCAGTATTTT.

This sequence joins TRBV7-2 and TRBJ1-2; D may be TRBD1 (6 bases). CDR1 is SGHTA, CDR2 FQGNSA, per germline. Trimming shortened V by 4 bases and J by 2 bases, and 14 bases separated the two germline ends. The CDR3 contains 15 residues. CDR3 nucleotides: TGTGCCAGCAGCTCTCGACAGGACCCAAACTATGGCTACACCTTC. It is translated as CASSSRQDPNYGYTF.

The rearrangement uses TRBV7-9 and TRBJ1-4; TRBD1 is a possible D gene (5 bases). The germline CDR1 and CDR2 sequences are SEHNR and FQNEAQ (reference sequence). The CDR3 runs 15 residues. V was clipped by 4 bases and J by 0 bases, with 9 bases between them. The CDR3 nucleotides read TGTGCCAGCAGCTCACGACAGCCAACTAATGAAAAACTGTTTTTT. Encoded protein: CASSSRQPTNEKLFF.

V and J are TRBV18 and TRBJ1-2, with 7 nucleotides matching TRBD1. This CDR3 region has 15 residues. The ends lost 2 bases at V and 8 bases at J; junction bases unmatched: 11. Per germline, CDR1 KGHSH and CDR2 LQKENI. In DNA, the CDR3 is TGTGCCAGCTCACCAGGCCGACAGGGCTCCGGCGGCTACACCTTC. It specifies CASSPGRQGSGGYTF.

This chain joins TRBV4-1 and TRBJ1-6; 9 bases map to TRBD1. The CDR3 length is 15 residues. CDR1 is MGHRA and CDR2 is YSYEKL in the germline V gene. Germline trimming cut 5 bases from V and 7 bases from J; bases unmatched to any gene: 6. CDR3 amino acids: CASSVRTGENSPLHF. The DNA of the CDR3 is TGCGCCAGCAGCGTACGGACAGGGGAAAATTCACCCCTCCACTTT.

The J gene is TRBJ2-3, the V gene TRBV9, with TRBD2 matching 9 bases. The CDR3 covers 19 residues. Germline-derived CDR1 and CDR2 are SGDLS and YYNGEE. Trimming at V came to 4 bases and at J to 1 base, leaving 16 bases not matched to a gene. CDR3 in amino acids: CASSWGARGGAGGTDTQYF. CDR3 in DNA: TGTGCCAGCAGCTGGGGAGCGCGCGGGGGGGCGGGCGGCACAGATACGCAGTATTTT.

This chain uses TRBV6-5 with TRBJ1-6; no reliable D call. Germline values: CDR1 MNHEY, CDR2 SVGAGI. CDR3 length equals 13 residues. The V end lost 1 base, the J end lost 9 bases, and 7 bases lay between the germline ends. In nucleotides, the CDR3 is TGTGCCAGCAGTTACTTTCGGGCTTCACCCCTCCACTTT. Translation gives CASSYFRASPLHF.

The chain combines TRBV5-1 with TRBJ1-5; D gene ambiguous. The CDR3 length is 14 residues. CDR1 SGHRS and CDR2 YFSETQ come from the germline V gene. Trimming removed 4 bases at V and 3 bases at J, with 11 bases between. CDR3 sequence (DNA): TGCGCCAGCAGCCCCGACCCGCACAATCAGCCCCAGCATTTT. This sequence encodes CASSPDPHNQPQHF.

Only one count was recorded for this clone. The genes are TRBV6-6 and TRBJ1-2; D perhaps matches TRBD1 (5 bases). Germline CDR1 is MNHNY and CDR2 is SVGAGI (reference sequence). The CDR3 has 12 residues. V lost 6 bases, J lost 3 bases, and 8 bases lay in between. The CDR3 DNA sequence: TGTGCCAGCAGCTTAGGGGACTATGGCTACACCTTC. Its translation: CASSLGDYGYTF.

The V call is TRBV2, the J call TRBJ1-1; 8 bases align to TRBD1. The germline CDR1 and CDR2 sequences are SNHLY and FYNNEI. V lost 7 bases and J lost 1; bases outside the gene matches: 2. The CDR3 loop spans 13 amino acids. Here the CDR3 reads CASKQGANTEAFF. The CDR3, as DNA: TGTGCCAGCAAGCAGGGGGCGAACACTGAAGCTTTCTTT.

The V gene is TRBV6-2 or TRBV6-3, the J gene TRBJ1-6, with D possibly matching TRBD1 (6 bases). The CDR3 loop spans 13 amino acids. In germline, CDR1 is MNHEY, CDR2 SVGEGT. Trimming pared 2 bases from V and 10 bases from J, leaving 9 bases between. Here the CDR3 reads CASSYPQGSPLHF. The CDR3, as DNA: TGTGCCAGCAGTTACCCGCAGGGGTCACCCCTCCACTTT.

This chain joins TRBV5-6 and TRBJ1-1; D gene ambiguous. The CDR3 covers 12 residues. Germline V lookup: CDR1 SGHDT, CDR2 YYEEEE. Trimming shortened V by 4 bases and J by 12 bases, and 16 bases separated the two germline ends. The DNA of the CDR3 is TGTGCCAGCAGCAATGGGATTAGTGTAACTTTCTTT. Translation: CASSNGISVTFF.

The rearrangement uses TRBV6-2 or TRBV6-3 and TRBJ1-1, with D possibly TRBD1 on 5 matching bases. Trimming took 0 bases from V and 5 from J, leaving 13 bases between them. The CDR3 sequence is 15 residues long. The germline CDR1 and CDR2 sequences are MNHEY and SVGEGT. The CDR3 DNA sequence: TGTGCCAGCAGTTACTCGTGGGGGGAGAGTACTGAAGCTTTCTTT. It encodes CASSYSWGESTEAFF.

Written as DNA, the CDR3 is TGTGCCAGCAGTGAGAGAGGTGGTCAGCCCCAGCATTTT. This sequence encodes CASSERGGQPQHF. V and J are TRBV6-4 and TRBJ1-5; no clear D gene. Germline-derived CDR1 and CDR2 are MRHNA and SNTAGT. Trimming stripped 3 bases from V and 6 bases from J, with 9 bases between. The CDR3 sequence is 13 residues long.

The chain recombines TRBV25-1 with TRBJ2-7; D ambiguous. Trimming shortened V by 10 bases and J by 6 bases, and 10 bases separated the two germline ends. This CDR3 is 10 amino acids long. Germline-derived CDR1 and CDR2 are MGHDK and SYGVNS. The CDR3 nucleotides are TGTGCCACTCTATATGGCGAGCAGTACTTC. Translated, it gives CATLYGEQYF.

The CDR3 bases are TGCGCCAGCAGCCAAGATTTTAAGTTTGAGCTGTTTTTT. It is translated as CASSQDFKFELFF. V is TRBV4-3 and J is TRBJ1-4; no reliable D call. Germline loops: CDR1 LGHNA, CDR2 YSLEER. V gave up 0 bases and J gave up 14 bases, with 13 bases separating them. This CDR3 contains 13 residues.

This clone appeared a few times. The rearrangement joins TRBV4-3 to TRBJ1-1; D unclear. Trimming removed 1 base at V and 1 base at J, with 10 bases between. CDR3 length equals 15 residues. From germline, CDR1 is LGHNA and CDR2 YSLEER. CDR3 sequence (DNA): TGCGCCAGCAGCCAAGGTTCCAAACCGAACACTGAAGCTTTCTTT. It specifies CASSQGSKPNTEAFF.

The chain has TRBV19 and TRBJ1-2; a possible D gene is TRBD1 (5 bases). Germline V lookup: CDR1 LNHDA, CDR2 SQIVND (reference sequence). The CDR3 contains 13 residues. The ends were cut back, 3 bases at V and 8 bases at J, with 13 bases in the middle. The CDR3 coding sequence is TGTGCCAGTAGTATGACAGCCGCCTTGGGCTACACCTTC. The encoded protein is CASSMTAALGYTF. Together with reference TRBV19 and TRBJ1-2, the CDR3 gives the full variable domain: DGGITQSPKYLFRKEGQNVTLSCEQNLNHDAMYWYRQDPGQGLRLIYYSQIVNDFQKGDIAEGYSVSREKKESFPLTVTSAQKNPTAFYLCASSMTAALGYTFGSGTRLTVV.

The chain is built from TRBV5-5 and TRBJ2-3; 12 bases are a match to TRBD2. V dropped 5 bases and J dropped 1; count of bases not matched to a gene: 2. The V gene's germline CDR1 is SGHKS and CDR2 YYEKEE (reference sequence). CDR3 length: 15 amino acids. CDR3 amino acids: CASRRTSGGTDTQYF. The CDR3 DNA is TGTGCCAGCAGGCGGACTAGCGGGGGCACAGATACGCAGTATTTT.

V usage is TRBV11-2 and J usage is TRBJ2-3; 11 nucleotides match TRBD2. Germline lookup yields CDR1 SGHAT and CDR2 FQNNGV. This CDR3 region has 18 residues. V gave up 1 base and J gave up 11 bases; unmatched junction bases: 17. The CDR3 loop reads CASSLGRVLAGASLGQYF. The CDR3 nucleotides are TGTGCCAGCAGCTTAGGGAGGGTACTAGCGGGGGCTTCTCTAGGGCAGTATTTT.

The chain couples TRBV3-1 (or the pseudogene TRBV3-2) to TRBJ2-5; possible D gene TRBD2, 5 bases. Germline assignment: CDR1 LGHDT and CDR2 YNNKEL (reference sequence). The length of the CDR3 is 16 residues. V was pared by 1 base and J by 1 base, with 13 bases between. DNA of the CDR3: TGTGCCAGCAGCCAAGGGATGATGAGGGTCCAAGAGACCCAGTACTTC. Its protein product is CASSQGMMRVQETQYF.